This TCR beta chain was captured by sequencing in a study of blood T cell repertoires in COVID-19. Looking at the study overall: Some COVID-19 samples were acute and others convalescent; all came from the United States, Italy and Spain. T cells, B-cell-depleted T cells, or PBMCs supplied cDNA or gDNA.

TCRdb's copy holds only in-frame clones and misses some; the assay was immunoSEQ multiplex PCR. The sample consists of over 350,000 clones, about 85% of them appearing once. Those enrolled, adults aged 18 to 89 years, came from around 24 US areas. Cohort allocation depended upon clinical history that participants reported. Sequences were obtained from PBMCs or T cells enriched from blood (not recorded which). The receptor was isolated from a woman aged 18 to 35 with acute COVID-19.

The CDR3 spells CASSLSTSGGAAETQYF. The DNA of the CDR3 is TGTGCCAGCAGCTTGTCGACTAGCGGGGGGGCCGCGGAGACCCAGTACTTC. The gene calls are TRBV5-6 and TRBJ2-5; 14 bases are shared with TRBD2. Per germline, CDR1 SGHDT and CDR2 YYEEEE. With V trimmed by 1 base and J by 5 bases, 7 bases remained unmatched. This CDR3 has 17 amino acids.